Listed below are T cell receptor beta chains from one sample, sequenced in a study of cytomegalovirus exposure and HLA in healthy donors. The method was immunoSEQ multiplex PCR; TCRdb's version includes in-frame clones alone and lacks a portion of them. The table records 95,000 to 110,000 clones, approximately 80% of them present only once. The specimen was PBMCs. The source of these receptors is a woman aged 18-29 years in good health and CMV-seropositive. CDR3s include the opening cysteine and the closing phenylalanine or tryptophan. D genes are given only for firm matches. A clone size is listed for some rows: how often the clone was seen (once, few, many), or a class if it is expanded.

cdr3_nt,cdr3_aa,d_call,v_call,clone_size,j_call
TGTGCCAGCAGCTTGATTGGATCCAGCGGGAGATACGAGCAGTACTTC,CASSLIGSSGRYEQYF,TRBD2,TRBV7-8,few,TRBJ2-7
TGTGCCAGTAGTATAGGGTCAAGCGGGGGATACAATGAGCAGTTCTTC,CASSIGSSGGYNEQFF,TRBD2,TRBV19,-,TRBJ2-1
TGTGCCAGCAGCTTAGCGGGCGGGTTCACAGATACGCAGTATTTT,CASSLAGGFTDTQYF,-,TRBV5-8,-,TRBJ2-3
TGTGCCAGCAGCCAAGATAGGAGGTTGGGGTTCTTC,CASSQDRRLGFF,-,TRBV14,few,TRBJ2-1
TGTGCCAGCAGCCACCTTGAAACAGGGAACTATGGCTACACCTTC,CASSHLETGNYGYTF,-,TRBV28,-,TRBJ1-2
TGTGCCAGCAGTGGGACTAGCGGATTCTACGAGCAGTACTTC,CASSGTSGFYEQYF,TRBD2,TRBV25-1,-,TRBJ2-7
TGTGCCTGGAAATACGCCCAGGGGAACACTGAAGCTTTCTTT,CAWKYAQGNTEAFF,-,TRBV30,-,TRBJ1-1
TGTGCCAGCAGCGTAGAGGGGGGGCCCGCATACGAGCAGTACTTC,CASSVEGGPAYEQYF,-,TRBV9,-,TRBJ2-7
TGTGCCAGTAGTAGGACAGGGACTGAAGCTTTCTTT,CASSRTGTEAFF,TRBD1,TRBV19,-,TRBJ1-1
TGTGCCAGCAGCCTGGGGGGCGGACAGTTGATTGAAAAACTGTTTTTT,CASSLGGGQLIEKLFF,-,TRBV5-6,-,TRBJ1-4